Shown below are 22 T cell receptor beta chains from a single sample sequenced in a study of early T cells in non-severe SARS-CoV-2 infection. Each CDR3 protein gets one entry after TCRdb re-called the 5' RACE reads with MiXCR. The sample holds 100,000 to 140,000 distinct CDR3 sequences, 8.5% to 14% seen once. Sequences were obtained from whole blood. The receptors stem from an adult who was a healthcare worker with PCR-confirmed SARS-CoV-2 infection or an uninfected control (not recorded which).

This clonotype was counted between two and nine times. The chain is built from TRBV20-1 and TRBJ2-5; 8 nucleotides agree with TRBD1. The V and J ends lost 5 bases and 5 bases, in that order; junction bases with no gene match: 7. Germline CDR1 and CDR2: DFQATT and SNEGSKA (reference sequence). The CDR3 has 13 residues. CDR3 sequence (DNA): TGCAGTGCTGGAAACAGGGGGGTGGAGACCCAGTACTTC. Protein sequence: CSAGNRGVETQYF.

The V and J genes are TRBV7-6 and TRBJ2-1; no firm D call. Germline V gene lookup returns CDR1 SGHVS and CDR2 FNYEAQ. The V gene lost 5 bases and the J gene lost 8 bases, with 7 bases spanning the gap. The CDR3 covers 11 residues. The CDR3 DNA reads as TGTGCCAGCAGCGTAGGGCATGAGCAGTTCTTC. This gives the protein CASSVGHEQFF.

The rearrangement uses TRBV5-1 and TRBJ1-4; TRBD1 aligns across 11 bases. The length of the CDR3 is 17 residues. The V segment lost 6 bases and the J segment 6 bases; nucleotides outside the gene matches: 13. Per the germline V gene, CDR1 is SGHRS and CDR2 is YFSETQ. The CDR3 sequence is CASNYGQGAGTDEKLFF. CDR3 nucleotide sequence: TGCGCCAGCAACTACGGACAGGGGGCGGGTACCGATGAAAAACTGTTTTTT.

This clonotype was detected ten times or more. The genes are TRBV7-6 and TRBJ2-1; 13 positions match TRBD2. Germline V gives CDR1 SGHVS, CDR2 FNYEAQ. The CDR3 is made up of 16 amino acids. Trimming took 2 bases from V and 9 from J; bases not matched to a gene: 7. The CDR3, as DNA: TGTGCCAGCAGCTTATGGACTAGCGGGAGTAGAGCTGAGCAGTTCTTC. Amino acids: CASSLWTSGSRAEQFF.

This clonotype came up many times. CDR3 sequence reads: CSAIKAATDTQYF. CDR3 sequence (DNA): TGCAGTGCTATCAAAGCGGCCACAGATACGCAGTATTTT. The gene calls are TRBV20-1 and TRBJ2-3, with D tentatively TRBD2 (5 bases). The CDR3 runs to 13 residues. CDR1 DFQATT and CDR2 SNEGSKA come from the germline V gene (reference sequence). V shed 4 bases and J shed 2 bases, with 10 bases lying between them.

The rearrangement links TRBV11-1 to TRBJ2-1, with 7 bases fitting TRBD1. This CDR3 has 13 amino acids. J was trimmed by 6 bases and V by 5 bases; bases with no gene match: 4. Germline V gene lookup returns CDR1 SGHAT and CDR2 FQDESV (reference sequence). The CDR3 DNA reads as TGTGCCAGCAGCAACCGGGACAGCAATGAGCAGTTCTTC. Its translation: CASSNRDSNEQFF.

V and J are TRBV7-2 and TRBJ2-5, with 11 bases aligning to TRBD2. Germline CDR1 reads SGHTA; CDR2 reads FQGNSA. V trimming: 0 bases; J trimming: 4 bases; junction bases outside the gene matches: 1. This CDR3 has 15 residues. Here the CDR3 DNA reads TGTGCCAGCAGCTTAGCTGGACTAGCGGGAGAGACCCAGTACTTC. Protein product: CASSLAGLAGETQYF.

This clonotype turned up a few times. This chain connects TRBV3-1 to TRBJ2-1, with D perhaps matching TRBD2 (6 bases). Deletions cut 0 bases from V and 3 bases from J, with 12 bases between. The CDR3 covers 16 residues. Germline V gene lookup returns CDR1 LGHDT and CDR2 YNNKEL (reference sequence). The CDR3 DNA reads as TGTGCCAGCAGCCAAGAGGTGGGAGGTCTCTACAATGAGCAGTTCTTC. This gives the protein CASSQEVGGLYNEQFF.

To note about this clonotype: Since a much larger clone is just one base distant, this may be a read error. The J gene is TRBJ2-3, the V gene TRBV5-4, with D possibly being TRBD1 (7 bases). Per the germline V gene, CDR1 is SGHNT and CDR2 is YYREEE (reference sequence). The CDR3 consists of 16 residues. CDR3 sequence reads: CDSSLEGAGDTDTQYF. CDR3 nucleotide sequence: TGTGACAGCAGCTTGGAGGGGGCAGGAGACACAGATACGCAGTATTTT.

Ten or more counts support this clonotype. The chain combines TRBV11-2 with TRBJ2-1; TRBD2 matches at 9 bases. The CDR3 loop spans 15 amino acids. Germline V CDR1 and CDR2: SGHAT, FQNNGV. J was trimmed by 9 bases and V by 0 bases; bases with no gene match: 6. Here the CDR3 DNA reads TGTGCCAGCAGCTTAGAGCCTAGCGGGACAAGTGAGCAGTTCTTC. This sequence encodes CASSLEPSGTSEQFF.

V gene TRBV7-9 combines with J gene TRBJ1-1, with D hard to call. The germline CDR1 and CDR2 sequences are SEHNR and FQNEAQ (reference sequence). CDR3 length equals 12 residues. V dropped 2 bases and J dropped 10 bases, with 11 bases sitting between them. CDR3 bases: TGTGCCAGCAGCTTATGGGGTGAGAGAGCTTTCTTT. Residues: CASSLWGERAFF.

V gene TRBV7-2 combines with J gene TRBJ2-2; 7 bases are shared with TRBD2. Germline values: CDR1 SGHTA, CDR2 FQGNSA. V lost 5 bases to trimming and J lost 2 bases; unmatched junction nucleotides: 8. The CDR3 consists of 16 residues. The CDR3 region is CASSPRQRGNTGELFF. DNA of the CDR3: TGTGCCAGCAGCCCCAGGCAGCGGGGCAACACCGGGGAGCTGTTTTTT.

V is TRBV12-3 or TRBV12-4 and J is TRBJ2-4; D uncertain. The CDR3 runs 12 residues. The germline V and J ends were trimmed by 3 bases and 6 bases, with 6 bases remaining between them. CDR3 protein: CASSFERNIQYF. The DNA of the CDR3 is TGTGCCAGCAGTTTTGAACGAAACATTCAGTACTTC.

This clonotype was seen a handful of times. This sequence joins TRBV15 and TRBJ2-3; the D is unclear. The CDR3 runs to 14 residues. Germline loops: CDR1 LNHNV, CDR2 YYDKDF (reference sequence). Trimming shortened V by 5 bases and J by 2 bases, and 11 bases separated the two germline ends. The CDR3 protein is CATSPAAYTDTQYF. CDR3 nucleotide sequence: TGTGCCACCAGCCCGGCTGCCTACACAGATACGCAGTATTTT.

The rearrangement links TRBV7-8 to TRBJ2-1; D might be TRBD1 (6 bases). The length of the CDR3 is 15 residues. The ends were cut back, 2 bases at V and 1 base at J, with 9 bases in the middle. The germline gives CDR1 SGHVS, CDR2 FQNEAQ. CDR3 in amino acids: CASSLSRGSYNEQFF. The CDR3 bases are TGTGCCAGCAGCTTATCTAGGGGGTCCTACAATGAGCAGTTCTTC.

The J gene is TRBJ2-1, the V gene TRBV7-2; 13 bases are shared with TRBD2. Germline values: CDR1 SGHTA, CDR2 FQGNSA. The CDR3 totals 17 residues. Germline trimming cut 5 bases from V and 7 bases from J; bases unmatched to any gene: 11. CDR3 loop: CASSLRLLAGGLNEQFF. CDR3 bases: TGTGCCAGCAGCCTACGTCTACTAGCGGGAGGGTTGAATGAGCAGTTCTTC. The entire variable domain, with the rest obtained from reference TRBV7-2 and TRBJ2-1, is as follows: GAGVSQSPSNKVTEKGKDVELRCDPISGHTALYWYRQSLGQGLEFLIYFQGNSAPDKSGLPSDRFSAERTGGSVSTLTIQRTQQEDSAVYLCASSLRLLAGGLNEQFFGPGTRLTVL.

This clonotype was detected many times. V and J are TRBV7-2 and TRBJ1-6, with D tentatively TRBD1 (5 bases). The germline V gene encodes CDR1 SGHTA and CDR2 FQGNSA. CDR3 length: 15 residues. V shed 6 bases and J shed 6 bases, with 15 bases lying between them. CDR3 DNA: TGTGCCAGCAGACGGGACGGCCTTTTTAATTCACCCCTCCACTTT. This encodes CASRRDGLFNSPLHF.

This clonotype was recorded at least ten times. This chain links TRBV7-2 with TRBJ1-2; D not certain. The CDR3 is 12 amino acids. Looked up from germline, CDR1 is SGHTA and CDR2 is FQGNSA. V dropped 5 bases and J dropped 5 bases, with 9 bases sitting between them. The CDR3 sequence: CASSAPGYGYTF. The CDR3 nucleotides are TGTGCCAGCAGCGCCCCGGGTTATGGCTACACCTTC.

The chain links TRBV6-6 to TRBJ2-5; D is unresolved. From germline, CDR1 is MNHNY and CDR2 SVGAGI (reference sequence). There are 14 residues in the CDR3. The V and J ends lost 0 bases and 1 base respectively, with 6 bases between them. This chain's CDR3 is CASSYSKSQETQYF. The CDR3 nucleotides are TGTGCCAGCAGTTACTCGAAAAGCCAAGAGACCCAGTACTTC.

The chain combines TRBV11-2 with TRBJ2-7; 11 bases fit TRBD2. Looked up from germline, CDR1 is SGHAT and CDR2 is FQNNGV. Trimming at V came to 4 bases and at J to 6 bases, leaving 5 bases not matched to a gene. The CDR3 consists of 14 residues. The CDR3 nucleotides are TGTGCCAGCAGCTCCTTAGCGGGAGGGCGCGAGCAGTACTTC. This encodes CASSSLAGGREQYF.

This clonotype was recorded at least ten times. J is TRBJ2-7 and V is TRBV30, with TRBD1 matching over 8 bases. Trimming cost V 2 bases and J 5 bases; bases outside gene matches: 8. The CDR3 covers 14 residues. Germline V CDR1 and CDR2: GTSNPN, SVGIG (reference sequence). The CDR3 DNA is TGTGCCTGGAGTTCTGGACAGGGATTTCACGAGCAGTACTTC. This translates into CAWSSGQGFHEQYF.

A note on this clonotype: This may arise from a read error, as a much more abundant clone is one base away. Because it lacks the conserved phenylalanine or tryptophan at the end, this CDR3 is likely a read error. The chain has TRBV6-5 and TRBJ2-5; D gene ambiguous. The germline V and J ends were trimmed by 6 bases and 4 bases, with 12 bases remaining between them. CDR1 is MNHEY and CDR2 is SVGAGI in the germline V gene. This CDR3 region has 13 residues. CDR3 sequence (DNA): TGTGCCAGCAGCTCACCCGGCATAGAGACCCAGTACTCC. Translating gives CASSSPGIETQYS.